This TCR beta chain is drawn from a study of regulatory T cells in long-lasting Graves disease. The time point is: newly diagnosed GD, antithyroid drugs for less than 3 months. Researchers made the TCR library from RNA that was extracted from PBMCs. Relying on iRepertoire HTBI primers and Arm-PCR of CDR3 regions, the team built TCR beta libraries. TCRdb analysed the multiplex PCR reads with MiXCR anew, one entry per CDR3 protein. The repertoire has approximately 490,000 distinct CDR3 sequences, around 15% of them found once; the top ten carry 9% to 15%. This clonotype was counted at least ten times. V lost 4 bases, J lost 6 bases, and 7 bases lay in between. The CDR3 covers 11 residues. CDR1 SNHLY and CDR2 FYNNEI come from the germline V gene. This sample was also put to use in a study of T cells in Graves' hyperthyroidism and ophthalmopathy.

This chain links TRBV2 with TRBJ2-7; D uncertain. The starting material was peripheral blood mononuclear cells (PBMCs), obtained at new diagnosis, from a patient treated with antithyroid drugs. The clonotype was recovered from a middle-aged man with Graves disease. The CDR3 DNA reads TGTGCCAGCAGTGTAACTATCGAGCAGTACTTC. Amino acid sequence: CASSVTIEQYF.